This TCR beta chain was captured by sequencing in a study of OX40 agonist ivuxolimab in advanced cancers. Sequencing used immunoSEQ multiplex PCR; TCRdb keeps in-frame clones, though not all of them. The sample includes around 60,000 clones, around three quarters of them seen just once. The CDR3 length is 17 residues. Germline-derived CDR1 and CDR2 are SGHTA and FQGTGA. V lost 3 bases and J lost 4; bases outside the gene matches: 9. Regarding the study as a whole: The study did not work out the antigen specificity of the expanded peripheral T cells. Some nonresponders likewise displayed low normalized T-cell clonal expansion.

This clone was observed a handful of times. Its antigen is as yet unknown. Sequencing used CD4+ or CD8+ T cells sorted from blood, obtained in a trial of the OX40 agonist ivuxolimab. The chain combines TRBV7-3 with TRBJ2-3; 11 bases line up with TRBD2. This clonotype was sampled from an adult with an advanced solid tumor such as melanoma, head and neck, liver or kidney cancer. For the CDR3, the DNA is TGTGCCAGCAGCTTTCTCCTAGCGGGAGGAAGGTCAGATACGCAGTATTTT. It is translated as CASSFLLAGGRSDTQYF.